This T cell receptor beta chain was identified during a study of blood T cells in healthy people across ages. Study conclusions and caveats: Naive T cell percentage strongly correlated with TCR beta diversity.

Germline loops: CDR1 GTSNPN, CDR2 SVGIG (reference sequence). The trim removed 1 base at V and 7 bases at J, leaving 9 bases unmatched. The CDR3 spans 14 residues. Remarks on this clonotype: Its antigen is still unknown.

A second about 7 to 12 cycle PCR used barcoded and J-beta primers. Individual samples furnished no less than 3 million CDR3-containing paired-end reads apiece. TCRdb recomputed calls from the 5' RACE reads with MiXCR, one row per CDR3 protein. This sample has 800,000 or so distinct CDR3 sequences, with about 45% found just once. Every participating donor contributed around 9.5 milliliters of peripheral blood through a draw. The sequenced sample was blood. The chain is built from TRBV30 and TRBJ2-7, with 8 bases lining up with TRBD1. The origin of this receptor is a man older than 75 in good health. The CDR3 sequence: CAWSEGTGENEQYF. CDR3 DNA sequence: TGTGCCTGGAGTGAAGGGACAGGTGAAAATGAGCAGTACTTC.